Listed below are T cell receptor beta chains from one sample, sequenced in a study of shared clonotypes between healthy human individuals. Data came from immunoSEQ multiplex PCR; TCRdb stores just in-frame clones and leaves some out. Among around 2.1 million clones listed, almost 96% were seen once. The sample was naive CD4+ T cells sorted from blood. The receptors here all came from a man aged 18 to 30 in good health. The CDR3 runs from the conserved cysteine through the conserved F or W. Fields, in order: clone size, J gene, D gene, V gene, CDR3 DNA, CDR3 protein. The D gene is left open where the match is weak. Part of the rows lack a size; the others show once, few, many or a class for expanded clones.

NA | TRBJ2-1 | TRBD2 | TRBV4-3 | TGCGCCAGCAGCCACCCCGGGACTAGCGGGAGGGGGCAGCAGTTCTTC | CASSHPGTSGRGQQFF
NA | TRBJ2-7 | NA | TRBV25-1 | TGTGCCAGCAGTGAGACTATCCTGGGTCCGGGTGAGCAGTACTTC | CASSETILGPGEQYF
NA | TRBJ1-3 | TRBD1 | TRBV4-1 | TGCGCCACCAGAAATGACCGGGCAGGGGGCGCGGGTGGAAACACCATATATTTT | CATRNDRAGGAGGNTIYF
NA | TRBJ1-6 | NA | TRBV30 | TGTGCCTGGAGTAAAGGTTTTAATTCACCCCTCCACTTT | CAWSKGFNSPLHF
NA | TRBJ2-7 | TRBD1 | TRBV6-5 | TGTGCCAGCCGGGACAGGGTATCTTACGAGCAGTACTTC | CASRDRVSYEQYF
NA | TRBJ1-2 | NA | TRBV9 | TGTGCCAGCAGCGTCTCCCCTAACTATGGCTACACCTTC | CASSVSPNYGYTF
NA | TRBJ1-4 | NA | TRBV9 | TGTGCCAGCAGCGTAGAGGGGAATGAAAAACTGTTTTTT | CASSVEGNEKLFF
NA | TRBJ2-1 | TRBD2 | TRBV7-8 | TGTGCCAGCAGCTTAGGGGGACTAGCGGGGATCTCCTACAATGAGCAGTTCTTC | CASSLGGLAGISYNEQFF
NA | TRBJ2-3 | NA | TRBV7-3 | TGTGCCAGCAGCTCTGGACTACAGAGCACAGATACGCAGTATTTT | CASSSGLQSTDTQYF
once | TRBJ2-3 | TRBD1 | TRBV25-1 | TGTGCCAGCAGAGGACAGGGTGGAGATACGCAGTATTTT | CASRGQGGDTQYF
NA | TRBJ2-3 | TRBD2 | TRBV5-1 | TGCGCCAGCAGCCTAAAGACTAGCGGGAGCACAGATACGCAGTATTTT | CASSLKTSGSTDTQYF
NA | TRBJ2-5 | TRBD1 | TRBV29-1 | TGCAGCGTTGAATTCGGGACAGGGGGTAAGGAGACCCAGTACTTC | CSVEFGTGGKETQYF
NA | TRBJ1-2 | TRBD1 | TRBV19 | TGTGCCAGTAAGGAAGCCCGGGACAGGAACTATGGCTACACCTTC | CASKEARDRNYGYTF
NA | TRBJ2-2 | NA | TRBV19 | TGTGCCAGTAGTCCCTCGGACAGACCCGGGGAGCTGTTTTTT | CASSPSDRPGELFF
NA | TRBJ1-1 | TRBD1 | TRBV6-5 | TGTGCCAGCAGTCGGGGGACAGTCCGAACTGAAGCTTTCTTT | CASSRGTVRTEAFF
NA | TRBJ1-5 | NA | TRBV19 | TGTGCCAGTAGAGGGGTCAATCAGCCCCAGCATTTT | CASRGVNQPQHF
NA | TRBJ2-7 | TRBD2 | TRBV6-1 | TGTGCCAGCAGTGAACGGCGGGAGGGAGGGCCGGGCGAGCAGTACTTC | CASSERREGGPGEQYF
NA | TRBJ1-2 | TRBD1 | TRBV29-1 | TGCAGCGTTGATTCCCTGACAGGGAGTAACTATGGCTACACCTTC | CSVDSLTGSNYGYTF
NA | TRBJ1-1 | NA | TRBV5-1 | TGCGCCAGCAGCTTACACCAAACGAACACTGAAGCTTTCTTT | CASSLHQTNTEAFF
NA | TRBJ2-2 | TRBD2 | TRBV6-6 | TGTTTCACCGGGAGGGGCACCGGGGAGCTGTTTTTT | CFTGRGTGELFF
NA | TRBJ2-7 | NA | TRBV13 | TGTGCCAGCAGCTTAAGGGCATACCTTAGCGGCTCCTACGAGCAGTACTTC | CASSLRAYLSGSYEQYF
NA | TRBJ1-1 | NA | TRBV5-1 | TGCGCCAGCAGCGGGGCGACAGAAGGCACTGAAGCTTTCTTT | CASSGATEGTEAFF
NA | TRBJ2-2 | NA | TRBV27 | TGTGCCAGCAGTTTGTGGGGTTCGAACACCGGGGAGCTGTTTTTT | CASSLWGSNTGELFF
once | TRBJ2-3 | NA | TRBV7-8 | TGTGCCAGCAGCAGAGTGGTAGATACGCAGTATTTT | CASSRVVDTQYF
once | TRBJ2-1 | TRBD1 | TRBV18 | TGTGCCAGCTCACCGACAGGGGTAAATGAGCAGTTCTTC | CASSPTGVNEQFF
NA | TRBJ1-6 | NA | TRBV7-9 | TGTGCCAGCAGCACGGGCCTCAACATCGGGAACTCACCCCTCCACTTT | CASSTGLNIGNSPLHF
NA | TRBJ1-2 | TRBD1 | TRBV11-2 | TGTGCCAGCAGCCTTACAGGGGCCTATGGCTACACCTTC | CASSLTGAYGYTF
NA | TRBJ1-4 | NA | TRBV4-1 | TGCGCCAGCAGCCAAGATCGGGACACCGATGAAAAACTGTTTTTT | CASSQDRDTDEKLFF
NA | TRBJ1-6 | NA | TRBV11-2 | TGTGCCAGCAGCTTAGATCAGGGTAGCTCCTATAATTCACCCCTCCACTTT | CASSLDQGSSYNSPLHF
NA | TRBJ1-4 | NA | TRBV7-9 | TGTGCCAGCAGCCGAACAGCGGCAACTAATGAAAAACTGTTTTTT | CASSRTAATNEKLFF
NA | TRBJ2-3 | NA | TRBV5-4 | TGTGCCAGCAGCTTGGGCGGAGGGGGCGACGATACGCAGTATTTT | CASSLGGGGDDTQYF
NA | TRBJ1-3 | NA | TRBV6-1 | TGTGCCAGCAGTGACCAACGGACGCCTTACTCTGGAAACACCATATATTTT | CASSDQRTPYSGNTIYF
NA | TRBJ2-7 | NA | TRBV25-1 | TGTGCCAGCAGTGAAAAGGACGTGTTGTACGAGCAGTACTTC | CASSEKDVLYEQYF
once | TRBJ1-1 | NA | TRBV9 | TGTGCCAGCAGCGTAGGGCCAGGGACGGGTACTGAAGCTTTCTTT | CASSVGPGTGTEAFF
NA | TRBJ1-1 | NA | TRBV5-1 | TGCGCCAGCAGCTTGAATACAGGGCCGAACACTGAAGCTTTCTTT | CASSLNTGPNTEAFF
NA | TRBJ2-1 | TRBD2 | TRBV10-1 | TGCGCCAGCAGTGAATCTGGCGGGAGGAACAATGAGCAGTTCTTC | CASSESGGRNNEQFF
few | TRBJ1-1 | NA | TRBV30 | TGTGCCTGGAGTAGGGAAAACACTGAAGCTTTCTTT | CAWSRENTEAFF
NA | TRBJ2-7 | NA | TRBV7-2 | TGTGCCAGCAGCTTAGCCCAATACGAGCAGTACTTC | CASSLAQYEQYF
NA | TRBJ1-1 | NA | TRBV6-1 | TGTGCCAGCAGTGAAGGGGTTGGTTTAGGGGGGAGTATGGAAGCTTTCTTT | CASSEGVGLGGSMEAFF
NA | TRBJ2-7 | TRBD2 | TRBV11-2 | TGTGCCAGCAGCTTTATCCGGACTCCGGGGGGGCAGTACTTC | CASSFIRTPGGQYF
NA | TRBJ2-3 | NA | TRBV10-1 | TGCGCCAGCAGTGAGGGGGGGAGCACAGATACGCAGTATTTT | CASSEGGSTDTQYF
NA | TRBJ2-1 | NA | TRBV4-2 | TGTGCCAGCAGCCAGGCGGGATCCGGGACGACCTACAATGAGCAGTTCTTC | CASSQAGSGTTYNEQFF
NA | TRBJ1-4 | TRBD1 | TRBV4-1 | TGCGCCAGCAGCAACCGGGACAGGGGGTCTGAAAAACTGTTTTTT | CASSNRDRGSEKLFF
NA | TRBJ1-3 | NA | TRBV27 | TGTGCCAGCTCTGCGGGAAACACCATATATTTT | CASSAGNTIYF
NA | TRBJ2-1 | TRBD2 | TRBV9 | TGTGCCAGCAGCGCCGGACTAGCGGGAGACCTTTACAATGAGCAGTTCTTC | CASSAGLAGDLYNEQFF
NA | TRBJ1-2 | NA | TRBV2 | TGTGCCAGATCAGGTGGCCTTGGGTCTCTCACCTTC | CARSGGLGSLTF
NA | TRBJ2-1 | TRBD2 | TRBV5-1 | TGCGCCAGCAGTTCTAGCGGGGGCGTCAAATACAATGAGCAGTTCTTC | CASSSSGGVKYNEQFF
NA | TRBJ2-7 | TRBD2 | TRBV6-5 | TGTGCCAGCAGTTTGACTAGCAACCTGTACGAGCAGTACTTC | CASSLTSNLYEQYF